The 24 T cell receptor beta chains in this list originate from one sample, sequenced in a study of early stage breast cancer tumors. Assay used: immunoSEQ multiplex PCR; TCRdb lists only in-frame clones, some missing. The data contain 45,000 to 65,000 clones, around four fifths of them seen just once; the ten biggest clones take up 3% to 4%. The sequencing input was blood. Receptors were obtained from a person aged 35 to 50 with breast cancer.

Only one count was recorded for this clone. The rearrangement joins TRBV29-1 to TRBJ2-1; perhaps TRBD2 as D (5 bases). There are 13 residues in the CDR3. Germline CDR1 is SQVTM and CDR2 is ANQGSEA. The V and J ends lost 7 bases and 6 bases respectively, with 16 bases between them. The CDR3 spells CSAFSSESNEQFF. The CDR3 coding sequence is TGCAGCGCTTTTAGTAGCGAGAGCAATGAGCAGTTCTTC.

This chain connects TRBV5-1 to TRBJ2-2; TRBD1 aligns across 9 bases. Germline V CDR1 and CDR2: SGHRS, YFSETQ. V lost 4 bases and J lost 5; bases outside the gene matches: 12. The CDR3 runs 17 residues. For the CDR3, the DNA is TGCGCCAGCAGCCCCGAGCGGGGACAGGGACGTACCGGGGAGCTGTTTTTT. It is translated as CASSPERGQGRTGELFF.

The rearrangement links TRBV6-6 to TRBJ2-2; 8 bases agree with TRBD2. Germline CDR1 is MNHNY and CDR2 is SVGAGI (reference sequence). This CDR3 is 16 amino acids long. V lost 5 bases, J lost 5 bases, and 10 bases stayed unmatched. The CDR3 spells CASSLSGSGKTGELFF. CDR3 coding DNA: TGTGCCAGCAGTCTGAGCGGTAGCGGGAAAACCGGGGAGCTGTTTTTT.

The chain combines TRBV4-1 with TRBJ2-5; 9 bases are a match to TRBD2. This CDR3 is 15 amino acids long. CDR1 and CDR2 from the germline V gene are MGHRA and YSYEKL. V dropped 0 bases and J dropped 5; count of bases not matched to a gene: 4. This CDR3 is CASSQEGGRAETQYF. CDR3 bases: TGCGCCAGCAGCCAAGAAGGCGGGAGGGCTGAGACCCAGTACTTC.

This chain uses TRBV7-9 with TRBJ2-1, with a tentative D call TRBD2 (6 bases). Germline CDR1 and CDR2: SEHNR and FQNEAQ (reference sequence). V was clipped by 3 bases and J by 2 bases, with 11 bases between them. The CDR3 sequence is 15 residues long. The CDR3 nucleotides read TGTGCCAGCAGCTTCAGGAGGGCCACCTACAATGAGCAGTTCTTC. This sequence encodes CASSFRRATYNEQFF.

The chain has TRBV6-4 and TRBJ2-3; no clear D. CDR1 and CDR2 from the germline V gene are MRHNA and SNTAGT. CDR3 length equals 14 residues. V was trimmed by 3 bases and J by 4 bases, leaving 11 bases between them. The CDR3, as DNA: TGTGCCAGCAGTGAAGGTCCCTCCGCAGATACGCAGTATTTT. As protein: CASSEGPSADTQYF.

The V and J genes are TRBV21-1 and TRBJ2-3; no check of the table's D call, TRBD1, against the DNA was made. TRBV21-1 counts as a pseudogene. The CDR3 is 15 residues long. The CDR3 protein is CASSTTGPHTDTQYF. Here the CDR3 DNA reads TGTGCCAGCAGCACAACAGGGCCCCACACAGATACGCAGTATTTT.

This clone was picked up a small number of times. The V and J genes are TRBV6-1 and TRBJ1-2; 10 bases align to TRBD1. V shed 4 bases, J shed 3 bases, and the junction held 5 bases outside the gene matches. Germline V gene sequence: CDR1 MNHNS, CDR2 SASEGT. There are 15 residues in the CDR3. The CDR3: CASSGQGARDYGYTF. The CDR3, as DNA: TGTGCCAGCAGTGGACAGGGGGCGCGGGACTATGGCTACACCTTC.

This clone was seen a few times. CDR3 DNA sequence: TGTGCCAGCAGTCTAGCCGGGACAGGGGTACGGAATGAGCAGTTCTTC. Protein: CASSLAGTGVRNEQFF. The chain has TRBV7-2 and TRBJ2-1; 10 bases map to TRBD1. CDR3 size: 16 residues. CDR1 is SGHTA, CDR2 FQGNSA, per germline. Trimming took 6 bases from V and 7 from J; bases not matched to a gene: 12.

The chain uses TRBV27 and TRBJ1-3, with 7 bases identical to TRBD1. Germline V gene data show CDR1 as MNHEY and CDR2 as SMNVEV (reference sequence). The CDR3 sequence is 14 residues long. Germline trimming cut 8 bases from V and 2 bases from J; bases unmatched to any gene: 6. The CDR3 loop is CASRTGTAGNTIYF. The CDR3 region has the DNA TGTGCCAGCCGAACCGGGACAGCTGGAAACACCATATATTTT.

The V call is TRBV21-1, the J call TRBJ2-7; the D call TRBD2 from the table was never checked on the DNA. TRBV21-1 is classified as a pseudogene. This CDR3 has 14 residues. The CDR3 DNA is TGTGCCAGCAGCATTGGACGGGGGGACTACGAGCAGTACTTC. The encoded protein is CASSIGRGDYEQYF.

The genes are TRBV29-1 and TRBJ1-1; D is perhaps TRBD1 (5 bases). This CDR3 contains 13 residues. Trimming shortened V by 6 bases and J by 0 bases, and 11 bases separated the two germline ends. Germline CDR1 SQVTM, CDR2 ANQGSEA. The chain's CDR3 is CSVLDSLNTEAFF. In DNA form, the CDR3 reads TGCAGCGTCCTTGACAGTTTGAACACTGAAGCTTTCTTT.

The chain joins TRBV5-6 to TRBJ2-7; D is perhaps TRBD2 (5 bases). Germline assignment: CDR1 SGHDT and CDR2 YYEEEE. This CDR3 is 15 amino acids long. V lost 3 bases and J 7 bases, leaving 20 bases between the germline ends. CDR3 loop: CASSSTGPSTGEQYF. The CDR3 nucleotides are TGTGCCAGCAGCTCCACCGGGCCCTCGACGGGGGAGCAGTACTTC.

CDR3 bases: TGTGCCAGTAGTAGGGGGGGACAGGGGGCTGAAGCTTTCTTT. Translated, it gives CASSRGGQGAEAFF. V usage is TRBV19 and J usage is TRBJ1-1, with TRBD1 matching 11 bases. CDR3 length: 14 residues. Trimming removed 4 bases from V and 6 bases from J; junction bases left unmatched: 4. Germline CDR1 LNHDA, CDR2 SQIVND (reference sequence).

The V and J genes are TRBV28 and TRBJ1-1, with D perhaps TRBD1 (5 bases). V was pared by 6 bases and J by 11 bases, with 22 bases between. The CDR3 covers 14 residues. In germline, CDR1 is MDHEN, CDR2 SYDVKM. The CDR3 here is CASRPQGQSRGAFF. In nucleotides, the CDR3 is TGTGCCAGCAGGCCTCAGGGTCAATCGCGAGGGGCTTTCTTT.

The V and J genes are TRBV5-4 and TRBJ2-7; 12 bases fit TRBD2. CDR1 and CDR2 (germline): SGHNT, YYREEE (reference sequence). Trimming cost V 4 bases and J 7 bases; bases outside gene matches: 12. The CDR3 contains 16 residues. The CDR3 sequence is CASSRGLAGGLEEQYF. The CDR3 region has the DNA TGTGCCAGCAGCCGGGGACTAGCGGGTGGCTTGGAGGAGCAGTACTTC.

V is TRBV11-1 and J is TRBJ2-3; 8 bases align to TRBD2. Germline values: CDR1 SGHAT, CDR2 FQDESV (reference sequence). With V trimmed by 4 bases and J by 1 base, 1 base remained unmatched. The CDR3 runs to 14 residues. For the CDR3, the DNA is TGTGCCAGCAGCTCGACTAGCGGCACAGATACGCAGTATTTT. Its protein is CASSSTSGTDTQYF.

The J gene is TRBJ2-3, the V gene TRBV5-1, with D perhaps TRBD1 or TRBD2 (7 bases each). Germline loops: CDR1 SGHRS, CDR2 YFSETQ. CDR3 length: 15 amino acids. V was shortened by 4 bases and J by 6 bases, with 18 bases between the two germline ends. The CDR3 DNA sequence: TGCGCCAGCAGCGGAGAGGGGGCGGGAGCGGATACGCAGTATTTT. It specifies CASSGEGAGADTQYF.

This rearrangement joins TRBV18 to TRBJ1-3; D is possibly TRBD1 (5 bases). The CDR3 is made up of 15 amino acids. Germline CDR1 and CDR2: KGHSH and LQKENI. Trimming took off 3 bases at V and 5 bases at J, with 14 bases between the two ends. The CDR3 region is CASSPRDRRRNTIYF. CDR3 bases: TGTGCCAGCTCACCTCGGGACCGCCGGCGAAACACCATATATTTT.

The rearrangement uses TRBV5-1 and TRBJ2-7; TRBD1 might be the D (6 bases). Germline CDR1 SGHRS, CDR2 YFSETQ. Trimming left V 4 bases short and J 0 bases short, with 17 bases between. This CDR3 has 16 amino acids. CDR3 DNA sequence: TGCGCCAGCAGCGGCCCCTCCCGGGACAACTCCTACGAGCAGTACTTC. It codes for CASSGPSRDNSYEQYF.

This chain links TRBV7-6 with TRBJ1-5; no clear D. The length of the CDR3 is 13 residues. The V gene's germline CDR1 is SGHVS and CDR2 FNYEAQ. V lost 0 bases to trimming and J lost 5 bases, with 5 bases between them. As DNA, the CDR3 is TGTGCCAGCAGCTTAGCTGGGGATCAGCCCCAGCATTTT. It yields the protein CASSLAGDQPQHF.

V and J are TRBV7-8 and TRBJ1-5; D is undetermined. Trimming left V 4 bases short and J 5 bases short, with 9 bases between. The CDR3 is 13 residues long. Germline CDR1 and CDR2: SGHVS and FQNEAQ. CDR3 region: CASSSETDQPQHF. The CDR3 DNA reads TGTGCCAGCAGCTCAGAAACCGATCAGCCCCAGCATTTT.

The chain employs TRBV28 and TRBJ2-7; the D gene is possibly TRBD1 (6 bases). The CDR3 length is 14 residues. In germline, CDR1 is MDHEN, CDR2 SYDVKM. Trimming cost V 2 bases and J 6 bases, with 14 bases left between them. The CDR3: CASSLLGALGEQYF. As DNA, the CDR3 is TGTGCCAGCAGTTTACTGGGGGCGCTTGGCGAGCAGTACTTC.

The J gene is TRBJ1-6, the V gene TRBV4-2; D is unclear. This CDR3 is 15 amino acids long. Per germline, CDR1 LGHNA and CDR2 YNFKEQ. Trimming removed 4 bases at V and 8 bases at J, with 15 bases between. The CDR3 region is CASSPGRTDYSPLHF. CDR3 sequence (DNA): TGTGCCAGCAGCCCAGGCAGGACGGACTATTCACCCCTCCACTTT.